This TCR beta chain was retrieved from a study of long-term antiretroviral therapy in people with HIV. With survey level as its setting, the immunoSEQ assay was v3.0. The data were produced by immunoSEQ multiplex PCR, yet TCRdb's version contains in-frame clones alone and is incomplete. The profile shows about 28,000 clones, 95% of them singletons. This CDR3 is built from 14 residues. J gave up 5 bases and V 4 bases, and 9 bases lay outside the gene matches. The gene calls are TRBV5-3 and TRBJ2-7; TRBD1 agrees at 7 bases. TRBV5-3 is an ORF, and what it does is uncertain. The specimen comprised unsorted PBMCs, sampled 5.3 years after starting antiretroviral therapy. The TCR comes from a man aged 45 to 65 with HIV. The CDR3, as DNA: TGTGCCAGAAGCAAGGGACAGATAGCCCACGAGCAGTACTTC. Protein: CARSKGQIAHEQYF.